These T cell receptor beta chains were read from a single sample in a study of blood T cell repertoires in COVID-19. Profiling relied on immunoSEQ multiplex PCR, and the TCRdb table lists in-frame clones only, not all of them. This table holds about 160,000 clones, about four fifths found once. Sequenced material: peripheral blood. The receptors come from a man between 60 and 70 years old with active or convalescent COVID-19. The CDR3 runs from the conserved cysteine through the conserved F or W. Each record gives: J gene, CDR3 length, clone size, D gene, V gene, CDR3 protein, CDR3 DNA. The D gene is left open where the match is weak. Size tells how often a clone was seen (once, few, many) or the class of an expanded clone, and some rows leave it out.

J: TRBJ1-3
length: 17
size: -
D: -
V: TRBV5-6
CDR3: CASSLWAGNFGGNTIYF
DNA: TGTGCCAGCAGCTTGTGGGCCGGGAATTTTGGTGGAAACACCATATATTTT

J: TRBJ2-5
length: 13
size: -
D: -
V: TRBV14
CDR3: CASSQNSQETQYF
DNA: TGTGCCAGCAGCCAAAACTCCCAAGAGACCCAGTACTTC

J: TRBJ2-6
length: 13
size: -
D: -
V: TRBV28
CDR3: CASRTRRANVLTF
DNA: TGTGCCAGCAGGACGAGGAGGGCCAACGTCCTGACTTTC

J: TRBJ2-7
length: 14
size: once
D: TRBD2
V: TRBV9
CDR3: CASSVEGTRDEQYF
DNA: TGTGCCAGCAGCGTAGAAGGGACTAGAGACGAGCAGTACTTC

J: TRBJ2-6
length: 16
size: -
D: -
V: TRBV5-1
CDR3: CASSLGGDAGANVLTF
DNA: TGCGCCAGCAGCTTGGGTGGAGATGCTGGGGCCAACGTCCTGACTTTC

J: TRBJ2-5
length: 13
size: -
D: -
V: TRBV11-1
CDR3: CASTSGLGETQYF
DNA: TGTGCCAGCACATCGGGGTTGGGAGAGACCCAGTACTTC

J: TRBJ1-1
length: 15
size: few
D: -
V: TRBV18
CDR3: CASSPPVSKNTEAFF
DNA: TGTGCCAGCTCACCACCGGTCAGTAAGAACACTGAAGCTTTCTTT

J: TRBJ2-1
length: 14
size: few
D: TRBD2
V: TRBV2
CDR3: CASSPGGGYNEQFF
DNA: TGTGCCAGCAGTCCTGGCGGGGGGTACAATGAGCAGTTCTTC

J: TRBJ2-7
length: 16
size: -
D: TRBD2
V: TRBV7-6
CDR3: CASSSLAGGRNYEQYF
DNA: TGTGCCAGCAGCTCTCTAGCGGGAGGTAGGAACTACGAGCAGTACTTC

J: TRBJ2-3
length: 14
size: -
D: TRBD1
V: TRBV5-1
CDR3: CASSPDRATDTQYF
DNA: TGCGCCAGCAGCCCGGACAGGGCCACAGATACGCAGTATTTT

J: TRBJ2-3
length: 12
size: -
D: -
V: TRBV9
CDR3: CASSANTDTQYF
DNA: TGTGCCAGCAGCGCCAACACAGATACGCAGTATTTT

J: TRBJ2-7
length: 14
size: -
D: -
V: TRBV2
CDR3: CASRGAILIYEQYF
DNA: TGTGCCAGCAGGGGGGCCATCCTTATCTACGAGCAGTACTTC

J: TRBJ1-3
length: 16
size: few
D: -
V: TRBV27
CDR3: CASSLSGEGTGNTIYF
DNA: TGTGCCAGCAGTTTGTCAGGGGAGGGAACTGGAAACACCATATATTTT

J: TRBJ2-1
length: 13
size: -
D: -
V: TRBV27
CDR3: CASSDVPGNKQFF
DNA: TGTGCCAGCAGTGATGTCCCCGGGAATAAGCAGTTCTTC

J: TRBJ1-1
length: 16
size: -
D: -
V: TRBV28
CDR3: CASSFRVLGRVAEAFF
DNA: TGTGCCAGCAGTTTCCGGGTACTAGGGCGGGTGGCTGAAGCTTTCTTT

J: TRBJ1-2
length: 16
size: -
D: -
V: TRBV6-5
CDR3: CASSYSFSETNYGYTF
DNA: TGTGCCAGCAGTTACTCCTTTTCCGAGACTAACTATGGCTACACCTTC

J: TRBJ2-2
length: 16
size: -
D: TRBD1
V: TRBV3-1/TRBV3-2
CDR3: CASSQRDRGPTGELFF
DNA: TGTGCCAGCAGCCAACGGGACAGGGGGCCGACCGGGGAGCTGTTTTTT

J: TRBJ2-7
length: 11
size: few
D: -
V: TRBV20-1
CDR3: CSGRRTYEQYF
DNA: TGCAGTGGCAGGCGAACCTACGAGCAGTACTTC

J: TRBJ2-7
length: 15
size: -
D: TRBD1
V: TRBV2
CDR3: CASSAWGTGEAEQYF
DNA: TGTGCCAGCAGCGCTTGGGGGACAGGGGAGGCCGAGCAGTACTTC